This T cell receptor (beta chain) was identified in a study of blood T cell repertoires in COVID-19 (dated by TCRdb to the early 2020s). Study-level background: Samples covering the acute and convalescent phases of COVID-19 were provided by collaborators in the United States, Italy and Spain. HLA class I and class II types, where available, came from metadata supplied by the sample provider rather than from assay-based typing. The dataset comprised deeply sampled blood TCRbeta repertoires from subjects exposed to, actively infected with, or recovered from COVID-19. Nearly every sample came with metadata listing a de-identified subject ID, COVID-19 status, age in years and sex. The repertoires were released in a freely available public database meant as a resource for research on the immune response to SARS-CoV-2. The prospective study material was composed of cDNA or gDNA derived from T cells, B-cell-depleted T cells, or PBMCs. Samples came from the ongoing ImmuneRACE study (first 160 participants) plus 1,254 subjects from 6 global collaborators.

Remarks on this clone: The antigen this receptor binds is unknown. Base qualities are missing; no much larger clone stands one base away.

Overall study outcomes, separate from this receptor: How much clinical and demographic metadata was included differed by source and by participant, and the metadata was provided uncurated.

The germline V and J ends show losses of 0 bases and 5 bases respectively, and no gene match explains 7 bases of the junction. From the germline V gene, CDR1 is SGHRS and CDR2 is YFSETQ. The CDR3 contains 15 residues, cysteine and phenylalanine counted. Only the CDR3 DNA is retained, 45 bases long and in frame from the first base. TCRbeta CDR3 regions were amplified from genomic DNA using the immunoSEQ Assay, a bias-controlled multiplex PCR. The authors' pipeline ran thus. Within the assay, amplification of reference gene primers was used to estimate how many nucleated cells each sample contained. To quantify the absolute abundance of each unique TCRbeta CDR3 rearrangement, sequence reads were collapsed and filtered. Productive Simpson clonality was computed per sample as the square root of Simpson's diversity index over productive rearrangements. Imported from immuneACCESS, the table was reduced by TCRdb to in-frame sequences with V and J called. These copies leave out some clones; in studies compared against another copy, an unresolved V gene accounts for under half, and the cause of the remainder is not known. From that table come the V and J calls and clone size; the DNA was used to work out D and trimming. The sample data list about 120,000 clones, and 85% to 90% of these were observed just once. About 2.1% of the sample rests with the top ten.

Each collaborating institution followed its own protocols to collect whole blood in K2EDTA tubes. For TCRbeta analysis, collaborators shipped samples as frozen whole blood, isolated PBMCs, or DNA extracted from either of those sample types. Sequenced input: peripheral blood. The chain joins TRBV5-1 to TRBJ1-1; the central 7 bases match TRBD1. This receptor was identified in a woman in her forties or fifties with acute or convalescent COVID-19. Here the CDR3 is given as CASSLGQGEYTEAFF. The nucleotide sequence is TGCGCCAGCAGCTTGGGGCAGGGGGAGTATACTGAAGCTTTCTTT.